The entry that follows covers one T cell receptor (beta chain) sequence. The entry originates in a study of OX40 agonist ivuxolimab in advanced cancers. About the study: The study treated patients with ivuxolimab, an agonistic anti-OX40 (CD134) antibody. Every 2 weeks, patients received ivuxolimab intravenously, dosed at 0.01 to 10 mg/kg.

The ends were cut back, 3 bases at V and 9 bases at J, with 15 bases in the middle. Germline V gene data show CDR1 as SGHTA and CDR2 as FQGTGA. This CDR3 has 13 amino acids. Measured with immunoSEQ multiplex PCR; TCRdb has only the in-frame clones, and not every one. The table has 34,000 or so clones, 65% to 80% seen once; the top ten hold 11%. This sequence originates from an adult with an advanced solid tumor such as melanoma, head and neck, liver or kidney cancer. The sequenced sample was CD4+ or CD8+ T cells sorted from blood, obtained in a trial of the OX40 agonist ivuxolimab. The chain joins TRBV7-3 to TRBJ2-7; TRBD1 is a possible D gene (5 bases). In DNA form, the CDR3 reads TGTGCCAGCAGCTTGCGGCAGGGTGACGGGCAGTACTTC. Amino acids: CASSLRQGDGQYF.